This T cell receptor (beta chain) originates from a study of early T cells in non-severe SARS-CoV-2 infection. This clonotype showed up just a few times. What it binds is unknown. Study outcomes and limitations: Clonotype matching in VDJdb favored anti-spike CD8 responses and did not capture private and CD4 specificities.

TCRdb redid the calling of the 5' RACE reads with MiXCR, one entry per CDR3 protein. This sample has 50,000 to 65,000 distinct CDR3 sequences, with approximately 10% found just once. Germline V CDR1 and CDR2: SGHRS, YFSETQ. CDR3 length: 14 amino acids. Deletions cut 3 bases from V and 0 bases from J, with 8 bases between. This receptor was taken from an adult who was a healthcare worker with PCR-confirmed SARS-CoV-2 infection or an uninfected control (not recorded which). Source material: whole blood. The chain links TRBV5-1 to TRBJ2-3, with D perhaps TRBD2 (6 bases). CDR3 residues: CASSWGDSTDTQYF. As DNA, the CDR3 is TGCGCCAGCAGCTGGGGGGACAGCACAGATACGCAGTATTTT.